This T cell receptor beta chain was observed in a study of T cell changes during pregnancy in multiple sclerosis. Germline values: CDR1 SQVTM, CDR2 ANQGSEA. Trimming took off 4 bases at V and 0 bases at J, with 9 bases between the two ends. CDR3 length: 13 amino acids. TCRdb's copy holds only in-frame clones and misses some; the assay was immunoSEQ multiplex PCR. This sample has about 40,000 clones, with under 95% found just once. Material: PBMCs (not recorded whether the cells were cultured). This chain connects TRBV29-1 to TRBJ1-1; D call uncertain. The clonotype comes from a female donor with multiple sclerosis, enrolled in a pregnancy study. CDR3 amino acids: CSVVVEMNTEAFF. The CDR3 bases are TGCAGCGTTGTTGTAGAAATGAACACTGAAGCTTTCTTT. Supplemented by reference TRBV29-1 and TRBJ1-1, the full variable domain reads SAVISQKPSRDICQRGTSLTIQCQVDSQVTMMFWYRQQPGQSLTLIATANQGSEATYESGFVIDKFPISRPNLTFSTLTVSNMSPEDSSIYLCSVVVEMNTEAFFGQGTRLTVV.